A selection of T cell receptor beta chains follows, all from one sample in a study of cytomegalovirus exposure and HLA in healthy donors. Measured with immunoSEQ multiplex PCR; TCRdb has only the in-frame clones, and not every one. The table shows 95,000 to 100,000 clones, with around 80% occurring only once. Sequencing was done on a sample of PBMCs. These TCRs come from a man between 60 and 75 years old in good health and CMV-seropositive. CDR3s include the opening cysteine and the closing phenylalanine or tryptophan. The D gene is left open where the match is weak. A row's size may be missing; if present it is once, few, many or a size class.

J gene	D gene	V gene	clone size	CDR3 DNA	CDR3 protein
TRBJ1-6	.	TRBV9	.	TGTGCCAGCAGCGTGACAGGATCAGGGGATTCACCCCTCCACTTT	CASSVTGSGDSPLHF
TRBJ2-7	.	TRBV6-5	.	TGTGCCAGCAGTTACTCCGGACAGACCGACTACGAGCAGTACTTC	CASSYSGQTDYEQYF
TRBJ2-2	TRBD2	TRBV2	few	TGTGCCAGCAGTCGGCGGGGGGCCATATCCGGGGAGCTGTTTTTT	CASSRRGAISGELFF
TRBJ1-1	.	TRBV6-1	.	TGTGCCAGCAGTGAACGGGCGGGGACCACTGAAGCTTTCTTT	CASSERAGTTEAFF
TRBJ1-2	.	TRBV12-5	.	TGTGCTAGTGGCCCGGGAGCCTATGGCTACACCTTC	CASGPGAYGYTF
TRBJ1-3	.	TRBV19	few	TGTGCCAGTAGCAGTGGAACAGGGATCTCTGGAAACACCATATATTTT	CASSSGTGISGNTIYF
TRBJ2-7	.	TRBV6-1	few	TGTGCCAGCAGGATACAGGACTACTCCTACGAGCAGTACTTC	CASRIQDYSYEQYF
TRBJ2-2	.	TRBV7-7	.	TGTGCTAGCAGCTTAGTCAGAAACACCGGGGAGCTGTTTTTT	CASSLVRNTGELFF
TRBJ1-6	TRBD1	TRBV6-6	.	TGTGCCAGCAGCCGGACAGGGACCGAGTCACCCCTCCACTTT	CASSRTGTESPLHF
TRBJ2-3	TRBD2	TRBV29-1	.	TGCAGCGTTGACTCGTCCGGCGGGGGGGCGTCAGATACGCAGTATTTT	CSVDSSGGGASDTQYF
TRBJ2-1	TRBD1	TRBV6-5	.	TGTGCCAGCAGTACCTCCGGGACAGGGTTCAATGAGCAGTTCTTC	CASSTSGTGFNEQFF
TRBJ2-5	.	TRBV6-1	.	TGTGCCAGCAGGACCGATGCAGGGAAAGAGACCCAGTACTTC	CASRTDAGKETQYF
TRBJ1-2	.	TRBV7-9	.	TGTGCCAGCAGCCCCGGGGCCTTC	CASSPGAF
TRBJ2-1	TRBD1	TRBV19	.	TGTGCCAGTACCCCGGACAGGGTCGGTGATGGTGAGCAGTTCTTC	CASTPDRVGDGEQFF
TRBJ1-1	.	TRBV6-5	.	TGTGCCAGCACAAGAGGCGGTACTGAAGCCTTCTTT	CASTRGGTEAFF
TRBJ2-2	TRBD1	TRBV5-1	.	TGCGCCAGCAGCTTGGCAGGGGGCACCGGGGAGCTGTTTTTT	CASSLAGGTGELFF
TRBJ2-2	TRBD2	TRBV2	.	TGTGCCAGCAGCGGACTAGTGAACGGGGAGCTGTTTTTT	CASSGLVNGELFF
TRBJ1-4	.	TRBV7-9	once	TGTGCCAGCAGCTTAGCGCCAGGGGAAGGGGAAAAACTGTTTTTT	CASSLAPGEGEKLFF
TRBJ2-7	TRBD2	TRBV11-2	once	TGTGCCAGCAGCTTACTAGCGGGGCTTTACGAGCAGTACTTC	CASSLLAGLYEQYF
TRBJ1-2	TRBD1	TRBV5-1	.	TGCGCCAGCAGCTTTGCAGGGGGCGATGGCTACACCTTC	CASSFAGGDGYTF
TRBJ2-6	.	TRBV10-3	.	TGTGCCATCAGCTTACAGGGCCAGGGTGGGGCCAACGTCCTGACTTTC	CAISLQGQGGANVLTF
TRBJ2-7	TRBD1	TRBV5-6	once	TGTGCCAGCAGCTTACCGGGACAGGGGTCCTACGAGCAGTACTTC	CASSLPGQGSYEQYF